This TCR beta chain was recorded in a study of T-cell reconstitution after alpha-beta-depleted transplantation in children. Study-wide points: Once a year had passed after transplant, T-cell counts and diversity came mostly from newly produced T cells. Two months or so post-transplant, alpha-beta T cells reportedly derived from several hundred expanded graft clones. It was surviving recipient T cells and thymic progenitors that gave some patients high TCRbeta diversity at day 60.

The CDR3 consists of 18 residues. With 3 bases clipped from V and 2 bases from J, the junction kept 10 bases outside the gene matches. CDR1 SGHRS and CDR2 YFSETQ come from the germline V gene. Unique molecular identifiers were incorporated during preparation of the TCRbeta library. Each CDR3 protein gets one entry after TCRdb re-called the PCR reads with MiXCR. The table shows 610,000 or so distinct CDR3 sequences, with 27% occurring only once. As regards this clonotype: Its target is not known.

V is TRBV5-1 and J is TRBJ2-7; 14 bases are shared with TRBD2. The receptor comes from a boy less than two years old with Wiskott-Aldrich syndrome, due to receive a stem cell transplant. The specimen comprised PBMCs, sampled before TCRalphabeta/CD19-depleted stem cell transplant. The CDR3 spells CASSSSGTSGSFAYEQYF. The CDR3 bases are TGCGCCAGCAGCTCTTCCGGGACTAGCGGGAGCTTTGCCTACGAGCAGTACTTC.